Listed here is a single TCR beta chain. Germline V gene data show CDR1 as SNHLY and CDR2 as FYNNEI. This CDR3 has 14 residues. J gave up 7 bases and V 6 bases, and 9 bases lay outside the gene matches. The data derive from a study of shared clonotypes between healthy human individuals. Across the study: A few men and a couple of women, aged 18 to 49, were donors.

Measured with immunoSEQ multiplex PCR; TCRdb has only the in-frame clones, and not every one. Of roughly 490,000 clones listed, about 82% are singletons. The donor cohort consisted entirely of Caucasian adults residing in Nashville, Tennessee. This TCR came from a woman aged 35 to 49 in good health. Some clones in this sample may be carry-over from other donors' samples. V and J are TRBV2 and TRBJ2-7; TRBD1 matches at 10 bases. Input material: PBMCs. The CDR3: CASSSRQGADEQYF. The CDR3 bases are TGTGCCAGCAGCTCCCGACAGGGGGCGGATGAGCAGTACTTC.